This TCR beta chain was profiled in a study of CD8+CD57+ T cells in acquired aplastic anemia. Study background: DNA recovered from sorted CD4+ and CD8+ cells had a mean of approximately 3 ug. Study observations and caveats: Patients versus controls showed no significant CD8+ Simpson's diversity difference.

Patients picked for sequencing had shown CD8+CD57+ cell expansion detected by flow cytometry. The CDR3 extends over 14 amino acids. V lost 6 bases and J lost 5, with 16 bases in between. Genomic DNA provided the template from which TCR beta VDJ and CDR3 profiles were obtained. One entry per CDR3 protein, called by TCRdb with MiXCR from the reads. The sample shows around 200,000 distinct CDR3 sequences, over 55% of them seen only once. About this clonotype itself: Antigen specificity is unknown.

The material sequenced was sorted CD4+, CD8+, or CD8+CD57+ T cells (not recorded which) from PBMCs. This receptor was taken from a human donor with aplastic anemia. This chain links TRBV12-3 or TRBV12-4 with TRBJ2-5; D possibly corresponds to TRBD2 (6 bases). The CDR3 loop is CASRLTRTTETQYF. As DNA, the CDR3 is TGTGCCAGCAGGTTGACTAGGACTACCGAGACCCAGTACTTC.